This T cell receptor (beta chain) originates from a study of Tregs in tolerant kidney transplant recipients (dated by TCRdb to between 2018 and 2021). For the study in its entirety: The transplants used related donors along with nonmyeloablative bone marrow transplantation, and in the human trials mixed chimerism was transient. The study used TCRbeta sequencing to identify donor-specific regulatory T cells before combined kidney and bone marrow transplantation, then tracked those cells after transplant.

The CDR3 sequence holds 18 residues, the cysteine and phenylalanine included. The read is trimmed to its CDR3 DNA, 54 bases read in frame from base 1. Relative to germline, V is 0 bases shorter and J is 0 bases shorter, with 15 bases between their ends. Taken from the germline V gene, the CDR1 and CDR2 loops are LGHNA and YNFKEQ. Genomic DNA was extracted from sorted cells with the QIAGEN DNeasy Blood and Tissue Kit for TCRbeta CDR3 sequencing. High-throughput TCRbeta CDR3 sequencing, including PCR amplification with bias correction and internal controls, was performed commercially through immunoSEQ. The authors' pipeline ran thus. Unique productive TCRbeta sequences were defined by CDR3 nucleotide sequence where primers matched, and otherwise by CDR3 amino acid sequence together with Vbeta and Jbeta genes. Sorting error was corrected by removing sequences shared between sorted populations at a frequency ratio of 2:1 or less, and the remaining shared sequences were assigned to the higher population. Donor-reactive sequences were defined as at least 5-fold expanded in CFSE-low cells versus unstimulated cells, with frequency of at least 0.01% in CFSE-low cells. Jensen-Shannon divergence calculated on the top 100 TCRbeta sequences ranked by frequency was used to measure repertoire divergence. For samples with multiple sequencing runs, sorting error was corrected in each run separately before the runs were combined. The clones in this table, taken by TCRdb from immuneACCESS, are in-frame only. Not every clone is retained; where verified, under half of the shortfall comes from an unresolved V gene, and the cause of the rest is unknown. That table supplies the V and J calls and clone size; D and trimming were determined from the DNA. In all, the sample holds about 69,000 clones, and roughly 91% of those were seen once. 0.39% of the sample comes from the top ten.

On this clone: This receptor's antigen is unknown. Base qualities are not provided; no much larger clone lies one nucleotide away.

The time point label of this sample denotes: blood sample drawn before combined kidney and bone marrow transplant. Thawed PBMCs were FACS-sorted into unstimulated Tregs (CD4+CD25+CD127-), CD4+ non-Tregs (CD4+CD25-), CD4 cells and CD8 cells. A few combined kidney and bone marrow transplant recipients from the ITN036ST trial were included as patients, and samples were available only from these trial subjects. Healthy control blood was separated into PBMCs by Ficoll density gradient and cryopreserved, and patient PBMCs were collected both before and after transplant. General conclusions and limits of the study: In tolerant patients, donor-specific Tregs expanded more than Tregs overall, which suggests antigen-driven rather than nonspecific expansion. Because only a small number of patients were included, the study had limitations, and the results will need to be validated in larger populations as well as under other immunosuppression protocols. Biological reproducibility was not directly assessed, although technical replication error appeared to be minimal. For some patients, the PCR primers changed as time went on, which meant samples from those patients could not be compared with one another at the nucleotide level. Expanding Tregs with activated donor B cells appeared to identify the most biologically relevant and donor-specific TCRbeta repertoire.

The chain employs TRBV4-2 and TRBJ2-1; TRBD1 might be the D gene, on 6 matching bases. This specimen was CD4+ T cells from blood, taken before the transplant. The TCR originated in a human donor who received a combined kidney and bone marrow transplant. The CDR3 sequence is CASSQETGLASSYNEQFF. The bases are TGTGCCAGCAGCCAAGAGACAGGACTTGCCAGCTCCTACAATGAGCAGTTCTTC.